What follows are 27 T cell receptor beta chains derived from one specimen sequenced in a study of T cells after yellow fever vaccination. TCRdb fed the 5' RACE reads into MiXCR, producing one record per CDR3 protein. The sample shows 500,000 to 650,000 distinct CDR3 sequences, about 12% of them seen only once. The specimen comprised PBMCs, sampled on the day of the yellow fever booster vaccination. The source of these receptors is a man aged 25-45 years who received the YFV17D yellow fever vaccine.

The CDR3 nucleotides are TGCGCCAGCAGCTTGGGACCTACGGTCTCTGGGGCCAACGTCCTGACTTTC. This codes for CASSLGPTVSGANVLTF. The chain links TRBV5-1 to TRBJ2-6; unclear D gene. V lost 0 bases, J lost 0 bases, and 10 bases lay in between. Germline CDR1 SGHRS, CDR2 YFSETQ. CDR3 length equals 17 residues. Using reference TRBV5-1 and TRBJ2-6 for the parts outside the CDR3, the full variable domain is KAGVTQTPRYLIKTRGQQVTLSCSPISGHRSVSWYQQTPGQGLQFLFEYFSETQRNKGNFPGRFSGRQFSNSRSEMNVSTLELGDSALYLCASSLGPTVSGANVLTFGAGSRLTVL.

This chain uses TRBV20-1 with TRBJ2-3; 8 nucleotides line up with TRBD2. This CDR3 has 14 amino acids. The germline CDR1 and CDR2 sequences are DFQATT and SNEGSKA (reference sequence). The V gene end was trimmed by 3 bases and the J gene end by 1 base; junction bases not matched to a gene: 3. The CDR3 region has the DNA TGCAGTGCTAGTTTGACTAGCGGCACAGATACGCAGTATTTT. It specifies CSASLTSGTDTQYF.

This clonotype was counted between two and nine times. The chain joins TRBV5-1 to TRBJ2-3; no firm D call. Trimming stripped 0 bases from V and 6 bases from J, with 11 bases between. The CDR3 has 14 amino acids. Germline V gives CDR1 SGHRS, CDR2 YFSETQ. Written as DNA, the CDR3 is TGCGCCAGCAGCTTGGCCGTGGGTTTGGATACGCAGTATTTT. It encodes CASSLAVGLDTQYF.

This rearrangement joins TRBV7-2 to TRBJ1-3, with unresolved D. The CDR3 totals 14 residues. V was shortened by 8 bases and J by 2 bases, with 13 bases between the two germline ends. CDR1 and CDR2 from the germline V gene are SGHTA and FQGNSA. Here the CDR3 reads CASRPWSAGNTIYF. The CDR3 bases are TGTGCCAGCCGACCGTGGTCAGCTGGAAACACCATATATTTT.

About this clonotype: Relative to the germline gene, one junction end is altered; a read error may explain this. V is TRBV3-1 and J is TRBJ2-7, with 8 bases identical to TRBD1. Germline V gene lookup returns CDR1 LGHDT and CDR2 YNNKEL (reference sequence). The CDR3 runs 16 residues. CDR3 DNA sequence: TGTCCCAGCAGCCACAGGGGGACAGTAACCATCTACGAGCAGTACTTC. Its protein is CPSSHRGTVTIYEQYF.

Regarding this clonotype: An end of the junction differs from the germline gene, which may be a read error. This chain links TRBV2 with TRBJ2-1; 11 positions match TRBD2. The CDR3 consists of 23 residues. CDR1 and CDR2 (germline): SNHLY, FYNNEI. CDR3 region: CASREDRTAPSVAGGRKYNEQFF. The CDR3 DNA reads TGTGCCAGCAGAGAAGACAGGACAGCGCCTTCAGTAGCGGGAGGGCGAAAGTACAATGAGCAGTTCTTC.

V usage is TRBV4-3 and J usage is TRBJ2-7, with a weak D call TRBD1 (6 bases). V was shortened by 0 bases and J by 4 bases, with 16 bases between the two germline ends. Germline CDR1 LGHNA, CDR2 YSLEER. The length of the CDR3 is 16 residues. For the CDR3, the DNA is TGCGCCAGCAGCCAAGATCTAGGCGCAGGGGATTACGAGCAGTACTTC. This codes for CASSQDLGAGDYEQYF.

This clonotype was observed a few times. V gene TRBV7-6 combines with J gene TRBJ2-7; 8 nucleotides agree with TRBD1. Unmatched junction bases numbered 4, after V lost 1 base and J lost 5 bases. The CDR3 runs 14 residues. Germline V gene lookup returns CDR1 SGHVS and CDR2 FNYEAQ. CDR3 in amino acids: CASSLEDRGDEQYF. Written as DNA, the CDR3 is TGTGCCAGCAGCTTAGAAGACAGGGGCGACGAGCAGTACTTC. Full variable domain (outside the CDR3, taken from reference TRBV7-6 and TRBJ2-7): GAGVSQSPRYKVTKRGQDVALRCDPISGHVSLYWYRQALGQGPEFLTYFNYEAQQDKSGLPNDRFSAERPEGSISTLTIQRTEQRDSAMYRCASSLEDRGDEQYFGPGTRLTVT.

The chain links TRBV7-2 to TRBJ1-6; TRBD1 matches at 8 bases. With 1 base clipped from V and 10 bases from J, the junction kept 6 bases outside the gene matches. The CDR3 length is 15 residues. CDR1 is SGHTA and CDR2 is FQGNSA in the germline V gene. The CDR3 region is CASSLGGQGASPLHF. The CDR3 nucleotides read TGTGCCAGCAGCTTAGGCGGACAGGGTGCGTCACCCCTCCACTTT.

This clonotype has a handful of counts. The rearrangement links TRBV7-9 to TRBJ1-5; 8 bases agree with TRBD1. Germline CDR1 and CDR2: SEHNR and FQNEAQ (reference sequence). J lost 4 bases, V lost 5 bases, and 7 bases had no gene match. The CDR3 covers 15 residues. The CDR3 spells CASSRTGGPNQPQHF. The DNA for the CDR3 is TGTGCCAGCAGCCGAACAGGGGGACCTAATCAGCCCCAGCATTTT.

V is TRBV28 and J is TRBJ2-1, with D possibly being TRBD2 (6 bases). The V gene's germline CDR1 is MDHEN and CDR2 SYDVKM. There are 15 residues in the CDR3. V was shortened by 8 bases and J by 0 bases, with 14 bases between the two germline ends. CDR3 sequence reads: CASLATSSSYNEQFF. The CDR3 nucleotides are TGTGCCAGCCTCGCGACTAGTAGCTCCTACAATGAGCAGTTCTTC. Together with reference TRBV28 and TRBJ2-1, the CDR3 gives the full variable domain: DVKVTQSSRYLVKRTGEKVFLECVQDMDHENMFWYRQDPGLGLRLIYFSYDVKMKEKGDIPEGYSVSREKKERFSLILESASTNQTSMYLCASLATSSSYNEQFFGPGTRLTVL.

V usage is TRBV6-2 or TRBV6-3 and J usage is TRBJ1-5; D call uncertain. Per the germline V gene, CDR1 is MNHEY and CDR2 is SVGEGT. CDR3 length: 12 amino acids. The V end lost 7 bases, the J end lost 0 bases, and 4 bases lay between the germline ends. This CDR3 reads CASKDSNQPQHF. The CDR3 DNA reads TGTGCCAGCAAGGATAGCAATCAGCCCCAGCATTTT.

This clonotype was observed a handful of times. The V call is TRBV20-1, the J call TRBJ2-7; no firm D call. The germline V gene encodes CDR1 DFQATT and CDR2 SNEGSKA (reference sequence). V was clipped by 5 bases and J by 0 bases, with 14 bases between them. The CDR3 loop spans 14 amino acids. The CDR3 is CSAPDAGNSYEQYF. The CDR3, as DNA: TGCAGTGCTCCAGACGCAGGAAACTCCTACGAGCAGTACTTC.

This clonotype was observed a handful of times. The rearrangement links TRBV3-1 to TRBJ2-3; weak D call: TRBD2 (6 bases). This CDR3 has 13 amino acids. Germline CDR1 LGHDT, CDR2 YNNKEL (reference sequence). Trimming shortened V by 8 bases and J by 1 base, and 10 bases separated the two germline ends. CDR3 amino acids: CASGTPGTDTQYF. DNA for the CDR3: TGTGCCAGCGGGACTCCGGGCACAGATACGCAGTATTTT.

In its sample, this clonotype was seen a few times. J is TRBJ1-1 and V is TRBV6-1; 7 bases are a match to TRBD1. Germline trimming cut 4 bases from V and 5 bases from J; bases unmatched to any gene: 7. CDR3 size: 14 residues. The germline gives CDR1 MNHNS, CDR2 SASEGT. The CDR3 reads CASSVHRGETEAFF. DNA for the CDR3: TGTGCCAGCAGTGTTCACAGGGGAGAAACTGAAGCTTTCTTT.

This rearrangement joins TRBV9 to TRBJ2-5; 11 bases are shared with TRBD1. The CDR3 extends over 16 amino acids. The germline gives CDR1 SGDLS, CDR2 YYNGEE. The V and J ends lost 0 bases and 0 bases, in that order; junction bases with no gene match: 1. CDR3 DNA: TGTGCCAGCAGCGTAGGGGACAGGGGGTACCAAGAGACCCAGTACTTC. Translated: CASSVGDRGYQETQYF.

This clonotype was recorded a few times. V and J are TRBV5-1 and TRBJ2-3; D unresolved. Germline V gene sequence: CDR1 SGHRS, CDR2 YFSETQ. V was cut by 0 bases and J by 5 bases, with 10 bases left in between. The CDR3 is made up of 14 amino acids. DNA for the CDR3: TGCGCCAGCAGCTTGGGTGGAGTTGGAGATACGCAGTATTTT. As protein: CASSLGGVGDTQYF. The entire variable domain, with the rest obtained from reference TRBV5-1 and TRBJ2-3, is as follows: KAGVTQTPRYLIKTRGQQVTLSCSPISGHRSVSWYQQTPGQGLQFLFEYFSETQRNKGNFPGRFSGRQFSNSRSEMNVSTLELGDSALYLCASSLGGVGDTQYFGPGTRLTVL.

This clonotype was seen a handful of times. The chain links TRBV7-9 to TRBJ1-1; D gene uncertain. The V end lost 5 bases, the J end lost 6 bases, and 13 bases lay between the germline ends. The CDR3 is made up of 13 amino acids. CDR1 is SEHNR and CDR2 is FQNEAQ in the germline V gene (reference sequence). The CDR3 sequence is CASSPRERPEAFF. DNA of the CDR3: TGTGCCAGCAGCCCCCGGGAACGCCCTGAAGCTTTCTTT.

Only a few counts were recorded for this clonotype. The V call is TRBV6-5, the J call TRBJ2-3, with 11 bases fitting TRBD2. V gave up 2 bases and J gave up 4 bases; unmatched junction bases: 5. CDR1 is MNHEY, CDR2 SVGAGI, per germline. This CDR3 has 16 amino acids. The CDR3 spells CASSYTSGSGADTQYF. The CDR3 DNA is TGTGCCAGCAGTTACACTAGCGGGAGTGGCGCAGATACGCAGTATTTT.

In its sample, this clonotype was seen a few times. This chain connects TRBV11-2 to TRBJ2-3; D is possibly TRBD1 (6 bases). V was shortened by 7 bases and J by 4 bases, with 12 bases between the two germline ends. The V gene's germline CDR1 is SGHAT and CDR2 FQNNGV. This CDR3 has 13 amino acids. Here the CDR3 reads CASKKQGPDTQYF. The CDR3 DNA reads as TGTGCCAGCAAAAAACAGGGCCCAGATACGCAGTATTTT.

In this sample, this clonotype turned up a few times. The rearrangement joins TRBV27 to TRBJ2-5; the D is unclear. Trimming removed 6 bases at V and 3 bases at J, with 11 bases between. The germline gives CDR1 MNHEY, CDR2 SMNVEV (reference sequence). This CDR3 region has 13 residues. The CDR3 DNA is TGTGCCAGCAGAGTGTGGCAAGAAGAGACCCAGTACTTC. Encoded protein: CASRVWQEETQYF.

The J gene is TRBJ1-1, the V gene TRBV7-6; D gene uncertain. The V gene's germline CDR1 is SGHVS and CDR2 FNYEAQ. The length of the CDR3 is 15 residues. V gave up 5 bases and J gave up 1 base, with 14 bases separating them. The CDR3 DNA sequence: TGTGCCAGCAGCGCTAGCCCGTTCTCGAACACTGAAGCTTTCTTT. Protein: CASSASPFSNTEAFF.

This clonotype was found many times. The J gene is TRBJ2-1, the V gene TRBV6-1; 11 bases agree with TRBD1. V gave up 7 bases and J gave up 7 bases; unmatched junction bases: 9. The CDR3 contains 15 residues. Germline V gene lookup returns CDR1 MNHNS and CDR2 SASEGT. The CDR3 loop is CASTQGTGGWNEQFF. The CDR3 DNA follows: TGTGCCAGCACTCAGGGGACAGGGGGATGGAATGAGCAGTTCTTC.

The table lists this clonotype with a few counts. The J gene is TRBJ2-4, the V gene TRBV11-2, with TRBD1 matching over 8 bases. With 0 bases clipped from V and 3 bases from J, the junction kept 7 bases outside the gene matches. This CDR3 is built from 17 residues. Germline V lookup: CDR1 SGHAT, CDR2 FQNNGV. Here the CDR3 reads CASSLDGRGLDKNIQYF. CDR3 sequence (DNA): TGTGCCAGCAGCTTAGATGGCAGGGGGCTTGACAAAAACATTCAGTACTTC.

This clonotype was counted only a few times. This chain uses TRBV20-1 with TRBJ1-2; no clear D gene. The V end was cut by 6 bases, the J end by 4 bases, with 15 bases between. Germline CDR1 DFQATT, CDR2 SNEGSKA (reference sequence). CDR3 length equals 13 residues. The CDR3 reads CSATDFSPYGYTF. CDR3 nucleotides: TGCAGTGCCACCGACTTTTCCCCCTATGGCTACACCTTC.

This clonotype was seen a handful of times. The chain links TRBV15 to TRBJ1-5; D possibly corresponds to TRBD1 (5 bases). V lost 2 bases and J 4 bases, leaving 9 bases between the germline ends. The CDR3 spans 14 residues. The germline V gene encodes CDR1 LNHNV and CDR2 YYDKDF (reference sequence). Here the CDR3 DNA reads TGTGCCACCAGCAGATCGAGGGGTAATCAGCCCCAGCATTTT. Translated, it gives CATSRSRGNQPQHF.

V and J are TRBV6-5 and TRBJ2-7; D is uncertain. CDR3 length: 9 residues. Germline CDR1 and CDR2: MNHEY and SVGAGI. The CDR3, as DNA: TGTGCACAGTTCTACGAGCAGTACTTC. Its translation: CAQFYEQYF.